This T cell receptor (beta chain) was identified in a study of cytomegalovirus exposure and HLA in healthy donors. Study context: Around 77% of around 390 genotyped donors fell in the Caucasian-associated ancestry cluster.

Primers: 60 Vbeta forward and 13 Jbeta reverse. Repertoires were generated with immunoSEQ multiplex PCR, while TCRdb's copy carries only in-frame clones and drops some. The repertoire holds 120,000 to 150,000 clones, 70% to 85% seen once, with about 2.3% in the top ten. Trimming removed 0 bases from V and 6 bases from J, with 12 bases in between. CDR1 and CDR2 from the germline V gene are LGHNA and YSLEER. This CDR3 comprises 15 residues. A word on this clone: The antigen remains unidentified.

General study points: Both high specificity and high sensitivity reportedly marked the classifier's diagnosis of cytomegalovirus status. By a later analysis, the bulk of CMV-associated TCR beta chains appeared HLA-restricted. Later, an analysis found that common viral pathogens appeared to be linked with several of the most significant clusters.

The sequencing input was PBMCs. The receptor was derived from a male donor in good health and CMV-seronegative. The gene calls are TRBV4-3 and TRBJ2-1; the D gene is possibly TRBD1 (5 bases). DNA for the CDR3: TGCGCCAGCAGCCAAGATAGGGGATCAGCCAATGAGCAGTTCTTC. Translated: CASSQDRGSANEQFF.